A selection of T cell receptor beta chains follows, all from one sample in a study of blood T cell repertoires in COVID-19. The method was immunoSEQ multiplex PCR; TCRdb's version includes in-frame clones alone and lacks a portion of them. The sample has about 78,000 clones, roughly 89% seen once. Sequenced input: peripheral blood. These receptors all come from a woman of 80 years or more with active or convalescent COVID-19. Each CDR3 is given with its conserved first and last residue. Fields, in order: V gene, clone size, D gene, J gene, CDR3 protein, CDR3 DNA. A D gene is named only where the DNA matches it firmly. Clone size is stated in some rows and not others, as once, few, many or a class when expanded.

v_call: TRBV5-6; clone_size: -; d_call: TRBD2; j_call: TRBJ2-3; cdr3_aa: CASSFGGGADTQYF; cdr3_nt: TGTGCCAGCAGCTTTGGCGGGGGGGCGGATACGCAGTATTTT
v_call: TRBV6-5; clone_size: -; d_call: TRBD1; j_call: TRBJ2-7; cdr3_aa: CASSSYRDSSYEQYF; cdr3_nt: TGTGCCAGCAGTTCCTATCGGGACAGCTCTTACGAGCAGTACTTC
v_call: TRBV19; clone_size: -; d_call: TRBD2; j_call: TRBJ2-1; cdr3_aa: CATRLAGASSYNEQFF; cdr3_nt: TGTGCCACCCGACTAGCGGGGGCTAGCTCCTACAATGAGCAGTTCTTC
v_call: TRBV6-5; clone_size: -; d_call: -; j_call: TRBJ1-6; cdr3_aa: CASSYAGDLGYSPLHF; cdr3_nt: TGTGCCAGCAGTTACGCGGGAGATCTAGGGTATTCACCCCTCCACTTT
v_call: TRBV27; clone_size: -; d_call: -; j_call: TRBJ1-2; cdr3_aa: CASSPQTGSNYGYTF; cdr3_nt: TGTGCCAGCAGCCCCCAGACAGGTAGTAACTATGGCTACACCTTC
v_call: TRBV10-3; clone_size: few; d_call: -; j_call: TRBJ2-2; cdr3_aa: CAIGGATNTGELFF; cdr3_nt: TGTGCCATCGGGGGGGCGACAAACACCGGGGAGCTGTTTTTT
v_call: TRBV5-4; clone_size: -; d_call: TRBD2; j_call: TRBJ2-7; cdr3_aa: CASRTGTSSRLGEQYF; cdr3_nt: TGTGCCAGCAGGACTGGGACTAGCTCCAGGCTGGGGGAGCAGTACTTC
v_call: TRBV5-4; clone_size: -; d_call: TRBD1; j_call: TRBJ2-7; cdr3_aa: CASSLAPGQGPYEQYF; cdr3_nt: TGTGCCAGCAGCTTGGCTCCGGGACAGGGGCCCTACGAGCAGTACTTC
v_call: TRBV30; clone_size: -; d_call: -; j_call: TRBJ1-1; cdr3_aa: CAWSVQRRTEAFF; cdr3_nt: TGTGCCTGGAGTGTACAACGTCGCACTGAAGCTTTCTTT
v_call: TRBV10-3; clone_size: -; d_call: TRBD2; j_call: TRBJ2-2; cdr3_aa: CAMRSGGASTGELFF; cdr3_nt: TGTGCCATGCGTAGCGGGGGGGCCAGCACCGGGGAGCTGTTTTTT
v_call: TRBV19; clone_size: -; d_call: TRBD1; j_call: TRBJ2-2; cdr3_aa: CASSQDRGWTGELFF; cdr3_nt: TGTGCCAGTAGCCAGGACAGGGGATGGACCGGGGAGCTGTTTTTT
v_call: TRBV6-2/TRBV6-3; clone_size: -; d_call: -; j_call: TRBJ2-1; cdr3_aa: CASSLRVEQFF; cdr3_nt: TGTGCCAGCAGTTTGCGCGTGGAGCAGTTCTTC
v_call: TRBV7-9; clone_size: -; d_call: -; j_call: TRBJ1-4; cdr3_aa: CASSARTNGEKLFF; cdr3_nt: TGTGCCAGCAGCGCTAGGACAAACGGGGAAAAACTGTTTTTT
v_call: TRBV6-1; clone_size: -; d_call: -; j_call: TRBJ2-5; cdr3_aa: CASSERGETQYF; cdr3_nt: TGTGCCAGCAGTGAAAGGGGGGAGACCCAGTACTTC
v_call: TRBV18; clone_size: -; d_call: -; j_call: TRBJ2-5; cdr3_aa: CASSVLYQETQYF; cdr3_nt: TGTGCCAGCTCAGTCCTGTACCAAGAGACCCAGTACTTC
v_call: TRBV27; clone_size: -; d_call: TRBD1; j_call: TRBJ2-1; cdr3_aa: CASSPTGTGGGDEQFF; cdr3_nt: TGTGCCAGCAGTCCTACCGGGACAGGGGGCGGGGATGAGCAGTTCTTC
v_call: TRBV6-2/TRBV6-3; clone_size: -; d_call: -; j_call: TRBJ1-5; cdr3_aa: CASSSPNTRGYSNQPQHF; cdr3_nt: TGTGCCAGCAGTTCTCCAAACACCAGGGGATATAGCAATCAGCCCCAGCATTTT
v_call: TRBV28; clone_size: -; d_call: -; j_call: TRBJ2-1; cdr3_aa: CASSPNSPGNEQFF; cdr3_nt: TGTGCCAGCAGTCCAAACTCCCCGGGCAATGAGCAGTTCTTC
v_call: TRBV30; clone_size: -; d_call: TRBD1; j_call: TRBJ1-5; cdr3_aa: CAWSQGGNQPQHF; cdr3_nt: TGTGCCTGGAGCCAGGGGGGCAATCAGCCCCAGCATTTT
v_call: TRBV21-1; clone_size: -; d_call: -; j_call: TRBJ2-1; cdr3_aa: CASSKTENTSSYNEQFF; cdr3_nt: TGTGCCAGCAGCAAAACGGAGAACACTAGCTCCTACAATGAGCAGTTCTTC
v_call: TRBV6-5; clone_size: -; d_call: -; j_call: TRBJ1-1; cdr3_aa: CATQTPGINTEAFF; cdr3_nt: TGTGCCACCCAAACGCCAGGGATCAACACTGAAGCTTTCTTT
v_call: TRBV3-1/TRBV3-2; clone_size: -; d_call: TRBD1; j_call: TRBJ1-5; cdr3_aa: CASSHGQGVSYQPQHF; cdr3_nt: TGTGCCAGCAGCCACGGACAGGGGGTTAGCTATCAGCCCCAGCATTTT
v_call: TRBV15; clone_size: few; d_call: -; j_call: TRBJ2-1; cdr3_aa: CATSRGRSVDEQFF; cdr3_nt: TGTGCCACCAGCAGAGGGAGGTCGGTCGATGAGCAGTTCTTC
v_call: TRBV19; clone_size: -; d_call: TRBD2; j_call: TRBJ2-5; cdr3_aa: CASSPFFGGGAPETQYF; cdr3_nt: TGTGCCAGTAGCCCCTTTTTTGGCGGGGGGGCCCCAGAGACCCAGTACTTC
v_call: TRBV11-2; clone_size: -; d_call: -; j_call: TRBJ2-2; cdr3_aa: CASSLPGNTGELFF; cdr3_nt: TGTGCCAGCAGCTTGCCAGGAAACACCGGGGAGCTGTTTTTT
v_call: TRBV6-6; clone_size: -; d_call: TRBD1; j_call: TRBJ1-1; cdr3_aa: CASSGIPDRGDTEAFF; cdr3_nt: TGTGCCAGCAGTGGTATACCGGACAGGGGCGACACTGAAGCTTTCTTT
v_call: TRBV30; clone_size: -; d_call: -; j_call: TRBJ2-5; cdr3_aa: CAWSSETQYF; cdr3_nt: TGTGCCTGGAGCTCGGAGACCCAGTACTTC
v_call: TRBV19; clone_size: -; d_call: TRBD2; j_call: TRBJ2-1; cdr3_aa: CASSIHSGGYNEQFF; cdr3_nt: TGTGCCAGTAGTATCCATAGCGGGGGTTACAATGAGCAGTTCTTC
v_call: TRBV5-1; clone_size: -; d_call: -; j_call: TRBJ2-5; cdr3_aa: CASSLLGQETQYF; cdr3_nt: TGCGCCAGCAGCTTGCTCGGGCAAGAGACCCAGTACTTC
v_call: TRBV20-1; clone_size: -; d_call: -; j_call: TRBJ2-4; cdr3_aa: CSASTGTVRNIQYF; cdr3_nt: TGCAGTGCTAGTACCGGGACTGTGAGGAACATTCAGTACTTC
v_call: TRBV28; clone_size: -; d_call: TRBD1; j_call: TRBJ2-6; cdr3_aa: CASSLPPGQGSLGGANVLTF; cdr3_nt: TGTGCCAGCAGTTTACCACCGGGACAGGGGTCCCTAGGTGGGGCCAACGTCCTGACTTTC
v_call: TRBV30; clone_size: -; d_call: -; j_call: TRBJ1-1; cdr3_aa: CAWSEGDATEAFF; cdr3_nt: TGTGCCTGGAGTGAAGGGGATGCCACTGAAGCTTTCTTT
v_call: TRBV5-5; clone_size: -; d_call: -; j_call: TRBJ1-5; cdr3_aa: CASSFETGRPQHF; cdr3_nt: TGTGCCAGCAGCTTTGAGACAGGTCGGCCCCAGCATTTT
v_call: TRBV5-1; clone_size: -; d_call: -; j_call: TRBJ1-4; cdr3_aa: CASSLGPGEGEKLFF; cdr3_nt: TGCGCCAGCAGCTTGGGTCCAGGGGAGGGTGAAAAACTGTTTTTT
v_call: TRBV2; clone_size: -; d_call: TRBD2; j_call: TRBJ2-1; cdr3_aa: CASSEFGASGGWVNEQFF; cdr3_nt: TGTGCCAGCAGTGAATTTGGGGCTAGCGGGGGCTGGGTCAATGAGCAGTTCTTC
v_call: TRBV9; clone_size: -; d_call: TRBD1; j_call: TRBJ2-3; cdr3_aa: CASTRGDRGLDTQYF; cdr3_nt: TGTGCCAGCACCCGAGGGGACAGGGGGCTAGATACGCAGTATTTT
v_call: TRBV28; clone_size: -; d_call: -; j_call: TRBJ2-7; cdr3_aa: CASSLIGQNYEQYF; cdr3_nt: TGTGCCAGCAGTTTGATTGGGCAGAACTACGAGCAGTACTTC
v_call: TRBV7-9; clone_size: -; d_call: -; j_call: TRBJ2-2; cdr3_aa: CASSSRRGNTGELFF; cdr3_nt: TGTGCCAGCAGCTCCCGCAGGGGGAACACCGGGGAGCTGTTTTTT
v_call: TRBV28; clone_size: -; d_call: -; j_call: TRBJ1-4; cdr3_aa: CASRGSGGEKLFF; cdr3_nt: TGTGCCAGCAGGGGGTCGGGGGGTGAAAAACTGTTTTTT
v_call: TRBV5-4; clone_size: -; d_call: TRBD1; j_call: TRBJ1-6; cdr3_aa: CASSVGQGNSPLHF; cdr3_nt: TGTGCCAGCTCCGTAGGACAGGGGAATTCACCCCTCCACTTT
v_call: TRBV7-9; clone_size: few; d_call: -; j_call: TRBJ1-1; cdr3_aa: CASSLWTDRGAFF; cdr3_nt: TGTGCCAGCAGCTTATGGACGGATAGGGGAGCTTTCTTT
v_call: TRBV7-2; clone_size: -; d_call: TRBD1; j_call: TRBJ2-1; cdr3_aa: CASSPDRNNEQFF; cdr3_nt: TGTGCCAGCAGCCCGGACAGGAACAATGAGCAGTTCTTC
v_call: TRBV7-2; clone_size: -; d_call: -; j_call: TRBJ2-1; cdr3_aa: CASSLAGGYNEQFF; cdr3_nt: TGTGCCAGCAGCTTAGCGGGGGGTTACAATGAGCAGTTCTTC
v_call: TRBV5-1; clone_size: -; d_call: -; j_call: TRBJ1-4; cdr3_aa: CASSLGQSNEKLFF; cdr3_nt: TGCGCCAGCAGCTTGGGGCAGTCTAATGAAAAACTGTTTTTT
v_call: TRBV7-2; clone_size: -; d_call: TRBD1; j_call: TRBJ1-5; cdr3_aa: CASSPQRRDSGGPQHF; cdr3_nt: TGTGCCAGCAGCCCCCAAAGGCGGGACAGCGGTGGTCCCCAGCATTTT